Listed below are T cell receptor beta chains from one sample, sequenced in a study of cytomegalovirus exposure and HLA in healthy donors. Sequencing used immunoSEQ multiplex PCR; TCRdb keeps in-frame clones, though not all of them. The table has some 120,000 clones, roughly 70% seen once. What was sequenced was PBMCs. These receptor sequences come from a man aged 35-49 years in good health and CMV-seropositive. The CDR3 runs from the conserved cysteine through the conserved F or W. A D gene is named only where the DNA matches it firmly. Expanded clones are given a class, and other clones once, few, many or no size at all.

size	V	length	J	D	CDR3	DNA
NA	TRBV15	15	TRBJ2-7	TRBD1	CATSRDPGQGYEQYF	TGTGCCACCAGCAGAGATCCGGGACAGGGCTACGAGCAGTACTTC
NA	TRBV7-9	14	TRBJ2-5	NA	CASSGSGGGETQYF	TGTGCCAGCAGCGGATCAGGGGGAGGAGAGACCCAGTACTTC
NA	TRBV5-6	14	TRBJ2-5	NA	CASSLQGGQETQYF	TGTGCCAGCAGCTTACAGGGGGGGCAAGAGACCCAGTACTTC
NA	TRBV27	14	TRBJ2-2	NA	CASGPGHNTGELFF	TGTGCCAGCGGTCCGGGACACAACACCGGGGAGCTGTTTTTT
once	TRBV7-2	11	TRBJ2-7	NA	CASGQTYEQYF	TGTGCCAGTGGACAGACCTACGAGCAGTACTTC
once	TRBV14	13	TRBJ1-1	NA	CASSPFEVGEAFF	TGTGCCAGCAGCCCTTTCGAGGTTGGAGAAGCTTTCTTT
few	TRBV5-1	16	TRBJ1-6	TRBD1	CASSLEGGQGNSPLHF	TGCGCCAGCAGCTTGGAGGGCGGACAGGGAAATTCACCCCTCCACTTT
NA	TRBV5-1	14	TRBJ2-7	TRBD2	CASSRGTSGDEQYF	TGCGCCAGCAGCCGCGGGACTAGCGGGGACGAGCAGTACTTC
NA	TRBV18	15	TRBJ2-5	TRBD1	CASSAVGTAQETQYF	TGTGCCAGCTCAGCTGTCGGGACAGCCCAAGAGACCCAGTACTTC
NA	TRBV28	15	TRBJ1-1	NA	CASTLSGTRNTEAFF	TGTGCCAGCACCTTATCGGGCACTAGGAACACTGAAGCTTTCTTT
NA	TRBV4-1	15	TRBJ2-7	NA	CASSPSTGITYEQYF	TGCGCCAGCAGCCCTTCTACAGGGATAACCTACGAGCAGTACTTC
NA	TRBV7-7	14	TRBJ2-5	NA	CASSLGFRSGTQYF	TGTGCTAGCAGCTTAGGGTTTCGGTCAGGGACCCAGTACTTC
NA	TRBV30	16	TRBJ2-2	NA	CAWSVPKDNNTGELFF	TGTGCCTGGAGTGTACCCAAGGACAACAACACCGGGGAGCTGTTTTTT
NA	TRBV6-1	15	TRBJ2-7	NA	CASSDQWQGRYEQYF	TGTGCCAGCAGTGACCAGTGGCAGGGCCGCTACGAGCAGTACTTC
NA	TRBV6-1	14	TRBJ1-2	NA	CASKGNWTTHGYTF	TGTGCCAGCAAGGGGAATTGGACCACTCATGGCTACACCTTC
NA	TRBV7-2	15	TRBJ2-2	NA	CASSQQTGWAGELFF	TGTGCCAGCAGCCAACAAACAGGGTGGGCCGGGGAGCTGTTTTTT
NA	TRBV10-3	15	TRBJ1-3	NA	CAISIDSLRENTIYF	TGTGCCATCAGTATAGACAGCCTCCGAGAGAACACCATATATTTT
NA	TRBV27	15	TRBJ2-1	TRBD2	CASSPYGRAENEQFF	TGTGCCAGCAGCCCCTACGGGAGGGCCGAGAATGAGCAGTTCTTC
NA	TRBV19	16	TRBJ1-2	NA	CASSSQGSASNYGYTF	TGTGCCAGTAGTTCCCAGGGGTCGGCGAGCAACTATGGCTACACCTTC
NA	TRBV7-9	14	TRBJ2-5	NA	CASSLEAEVETQYF	TGTGCCAGCAGCTTAGAAGCAGAGGTGGAGACCCAGTACTTC
NA	TRBV25-1	16	TRBJ2-5	TRBD2	CASSALAGGLGETQYF	TGTGCCAGCAGTGCTCTAGCGGGAGGGCTAGGAGAGACCCAGTACTTC
NA	TRBV10-3	12	TRBJ2-5	TRBD1	CAIRDRGKTQYF	TGTGCCATCAGGGACAGGGGGAAGACCCAGTACTTC
NA	TRBV29-1	13	TRBJ1-6	NA	CSVEIQKNSPLHF	TGCAGCGTTGAAATACAGAAGAATTCACCCCTCCACTTT
NA	TRBV10-3	14	TRBJ1-5	NA	CAISQTNSNQPQHF	TGTGCCATCAGTCAGACTAATAGCAATCAGCCCCAGCATTTT
NA	TRBV27	13	TRBJ1-1	NA	CASSFNRATEAFF	TGTGCCAGCAGTTTTAACAGGGCCACTGAAGCTTTCTTT
NA	TRBV7-9	14	TRBJ2-5	TRBD1	CASTDRGILETQYF	TGTGCCAGTACGGACAGGGGGATTCTCGAGACCCAGTACTTC
few	TRBV9	17	TRBJ1-3	TRBD1	CASSVFDRGGSGNTIYF	TGTGCCAGCAGCGTATTCGACAGGGGGGGATCTGGAAACACCATATATTTT
NA	TRBV28	14	TRBJ1-1	NA	CASSYYPPGTEAFF	TGTGCCAGCAGTTACTACCCCCCGGGCACTGAAGCTTTCTTT
NA	TRBV2	15	TRBJ2-3	TRBD1	CASKTQGTPTDTQYF	TGTGCCAGCAAAACACAGGGGACCCCCACAGATACGCAGTATTTT
NA	TRBV6-1	14	TRBJ1-1	NA	CASRGLQSRTEAFF	TGTGCCAGCAGGGGACTACAATCCCGCACTGAAGCTTTCTTT
NA	TRBV2	17	TRBJ2-5	TRBD1	CASRDLDRQLFQETQYF	TGTGCCAGCAGAGACCTGGACAGGCAATTATTCCAAGAGACCCAGTACTTC
NA	TRBV28	14	TRBJ1-2	TRBD1	CASSTNRGSYGYTF	TGTGCCAGCAGTACGAACAGGGGCAGCTATGGCTACACCTTC
NA	TRBV5-1	18	TRBJ2-1	NA	CASSLDRFSSSSYNEQFF	TGCGCCAGCAGCTTGGACAGATTCTCTAGCAGCTCCTACAATGAGCAGTTCTTC
few	TRBV4-1	14	TRBJ1-1	NA	CASSGRTVGTEAFF	TGCGCCAGCAGCGGACGGACAGTGGGGACTGAAGCTTTCTTT
NA	TRBV5-1	14	TRBJ2-5	NA	CASSLIQTGETQYF	TGCGCCAGCAGCTTGATCCAGACCGGGGAGACCCAGTACTTC
NA	TRBV7-9	12	TRBJ1-1	NA	CASSPPRTEAFF	TGTGCCAGCAGCCCCCCGCGCACTGAAGCTTTCTTT
once	TRBV5-1	16	TRBJ1-5	NA	CASSPLGIGGNQPQHF	TGCGCCAGCAGCCCCCTCGGGATCGGGGGCAATCAGCCCCAGCATTTT
NA	TRBV29-1	14	TRBJ2-3	TRBD1	CSVGTGGSTDTQYF	TGCAGCGTCGGGACAGGTGGGAGCACAGATACGCAGTATTTT
NA	TRBV28	16	TRBJ1-6	TRBD1	CASSSGQALYNSPLHF	TGTGCCAGCAGCTCAGGACAGGCCCTCTATAATTCACCCCTCCACTTT
NA	TRBV9	15	TRBJ2-7	TRBD1	CASSWGQGASYEQYF	TGTGCCAGCAGTTGGGGACAGGGGGCCTCCTACGAGCAGTACTTC
NA	TRBV30	16	TRBJ1-4	NA	CAWSRGGGGANEKLFF	TGTGCCTGGAGTCGCGGAGGGGGGGGCGCGAATGAAAAACTGTTTTTT
NA	TRBV11-2	16	TRBJ1-1	NA	CASSRTDFSRLTEAFF	TGTGCCAGCAGCCGGACGGACTTCTCCCGACTCACTGAAGCTTTCTTT
NA	TRBV7-2	16	TRBJ1-3	NA	CASSLEPRYIGNTIYF	TGTGCCAGCAGCTTAGAACCCCGATACATTGGAAACACCATATATTTT
NA	TRBV10-2	13	TRBJ2-7	TRBD1	CASIRDRGYEQYF	TGCGCCAGCATTAGGGACAGGGGATACGAGCAGTACTTC
NA	TRBV5-1	15	TRBJ2-2	TRBD1	CASSLEGQAPGELFF	TGCGCCAGCAGCTTGGAAGGACAGGCCCCCGGGGAGCTGTTTTTT